Listed here are 10 T cell receptor beta chains from one sample, sequenced in a study of regulatory T cells in long-lasting Graves disease. Both iRepertoire HTBI primers and Arm-PCR of CDR3 regions were used to build the TCR beta libraries. TCRdb analysed the multiplex PCR reads with MiXCR anew, one entry per CDR3 protein. The data show a few hundred thousand distinct CDR3 sequences, 20% to 25% seen once. The time point denotes: newly diagnosed GD, antithyroid drugs for less than 3 months. PBMC RNA was the source of the TCR library. The sample in question was peripheral blood mononuclear cells (PBMCs), obtained at new diagnosis, from a patient treated with antithyroid drugs. The receptors derive from a female donor with Graves disease.

This clonotype has ten or more counts. This chain uses TRBV7-6 with TRBJ2-3, with TRBD2 matching 8 bases. The germline V gene encodes CDR1 SGHVS and CDR2 FNYEAQ. The ends lost 4 bases at V and 2 bases at J; junction bases unmatched: 2. The CDR3 has 14 amino acids. The CDR3 nucleotides are TGTGCCAGCAGCTCGACTAGCGACACAGATACGCAGTATTTT. Translation: CASSSTSDTDTQYF.

This clonotype was detected ten times or more. Written as DNA, the CDR3 is TGTGCCAGCAGTTACCAGGGGGATCAGCCCCAGCATTTT. Its protein is CASSYQGDQPQHF. The chain employs TRBV6-5 and TRBJ1-5; 7 positions agree with TRBD1. Trimming took 2 bases from V and 5 from J; bases not matched to a gene: 0. Per the germline V gene, CDR1 is MNHEY and CDR2 is SVGAGI. This CDR3 region has 13 residues.

This clonotype was observed a handful of times. This rearrangement joins TRBV7-3 to TRBJ2-3; 9 positions agree with TRBD1. The CDR3 spans 13 residues. V shed 5 bases, J shed 5 bases, and the junction held 2 bases outside the gene matches. CDR1 is SGHTA and CDR2 is FQGTGA in the germline V gene. This CDR3 reads CASSETGGDTQYF. CDR3 DNA sequence: TGTGCCAGCAGCGAGACAGGGGGAGATACGCAGTATTTT. Filled out from reference TRBV7-3 and TRBJ2-3, the complete variable domain reads GAGVSQTPSNKVTEKGKYVELRCDPISGHTALYWYRQSLGQGPEFLIYFQGTGAADDSGLPNDRFFAVRPEGSVSTLKIQRTERGDSAVYLCASSETGGDTQYFGPGTRLTVL.

This clonotype was picked up many times. The chain joins TRBV29-1 to TRBJ2-5; D uncertain. The CDR3 covers 13 residues. Germline V CDR1 and CDR2: SQVTM, ANQGSEA. The germline V and J ends were trimmed by 1 base and 5 bases, with 11 bases remaining between them. As DNA, the CDR3 is TGCAGCGTTGAAGCGGTGGTAGGGGAGACCCAGTACTTC. Its protein product is CSVEAVVGETQYF.

The chain joins TRBV11-2 to TRBJ2-7; 10 bases align to TRBD2. The trim removed 5 bases at V and 4 bases at J, leaving 5 bases unmatched. CDR1 is SGHAT and CDR2 is FQNNGV in the germline V gene. The CDR3 contains 14 residues. CDR3 protein: CASSRGTSAYEQYF. For the CDR3, the DNA is TGTGCCAGCAGCCGCGGGACTAGCGCTTACGAGCAGTACTTC.

V and J are TRBV20-1 and TRBJ2-1; maybe TRBD1 (5 bases). CDR3 length: 12 amino acids. Germline loops: CDR1 DFQATT, CDR2 SNEGSKA (reference sequence). Trimming took 6 bases from V and 4 from J, leaving 10 bases between them. The CDR3: CSAPDSYNEQFF. The CDR3 DNA follows: TGCAGTGCCCCTGACAGTTACAATGAGCAGTTCTTC.

Turning to this clonotype: This clone may be a read error of a much larger clone one base away. V is TRBV6-2 or TRBV6-3 and J is TRBJ1-4, with a tentative D call TRBD1 (5 bases). This CDR3 contains 13 residues. The V gene's germline CDR1 is MNHEY and CDR2 SVGEGT. The V end was cut by 6 bases, the J end by 12 bases, with 17 bases between. The CDR3 bases are TGTGCCAGCAGGGGGGACCTAGTAGGGGAACTGTTTTTT. Protein: CASRGDLVGELFF.

The J gene is TRBJ2-3, the V gene TRBV7-2, with TRBD2 matching 10 bases. The trim removed 6 bases at V and 4 bases at J, leaving 7 bases unmatched. The CDR3 covers 15 residues. In germline, CDR1 is SGHTA, CDR2 FQGNSA. CDR3 DNA sequence: TGTGCCAGCAGTTCAGGGACTAGCGCCCCAGATACGCAGTATTTT. The encoded protein is CASSSGTSAPDTQYF.

This clonotype occurred many times. V is TRBV20-1 and J is TRBJ2-5, with unresolved D. The CDR3 length is 13 residues. Germline-derived CDR1 and CDR2 are DFQATT and SNEGSKA (reference sequence). Trimming took 3 bases from V and 5 from J, leaving 13 bases between them. CDR3 protein: CSARSDPGETQYF. The DNA for the CDR3 is TGCAGTGCTAGGTCTGACCCCGGGGAGACCCAGTACTTC.

The J gene is TRBJ2-7, the V gene TRBV7-2, with 12 bases aligning to TRBD2. This CDR3 region has 15 residues. V was clipped by 5 bases and J by 7 bases; unmatched bases: 9. Germline CDR1 is SGHTA and CDR2 is FQGNSA. CDR3: CASSPPSGGAQEQYF. The CDR3 DNA follows: TGTGCCAGCAGCCCCCCTAGCGGGGGGGCACAGGAGCAGTACTTC.